This entry concerns a single T cell receptor (beta chain). Its antigen is unidentified. The data stem from a study of T cell responses to AZD1222 COVID-19 vaccine. Using immunoSEQ multiplex PCR, the repertoire was profiled, and TCRdb retains in-frame clones only, with some absent. The profile shows roughly 150,000 clones, roughly 93% of them singletons. V lost 0 bases and J lost 4; bases outside the gene matches: 4. Germline CDR1 is SGHVS and CDR2 is FQNEAQ. This CDR3 is built from 17 residues. General study findings and limits: Regions 160-218 and 743-854 dominated among vaccine-associated CD4 TCRs spanning spike. Most donors were white British, females outnumbered males, and clonal diversity was possibly underestimated. Without day 14 samples, only post-peak T cell repertoires were studied.

The sequencing here drew on peripheral blood, taken 28 days after the second AZD1222 dose. The gene calls are TRBV7-8 and TRBJ2-5, with 14 bases that match TRBD2. The sequence was obtained from an adult who received the AZD1222 COVID-19 vaccine. The CDR3 DNA reads as TGTGCCAGCAGCTTAGCTCGGACTAGCGGGAGGAGAGAGACCCAGTACTTC. It translates to CASSLARTSGRRETQYF.